These 3 T cell receptor beta chains originate from one sample sequenced in a study of sequential checkpoint blockade in melanoma (dated by TCRdb to between 2018 and 2020). The library came from the immunoSEQ multiplex PCR assay. Held by TCRdb, this immuneACCESS table contains in-frame sequences only and omits some clones. Under half of the omission traces to an unresolved V gene where checked; the cause of the rest is unknown. Here the sample has 15,000 to 20,000 clones; 80% to 90% occur a single time. Of the sample, 30% to 45% is held by the ten largest clones. The sample's treatment or condition label, decoded: randomized to nivolumab then ipilimumab (arm A) or the reverse (arm B). The source material was CD8+ T cells sorted from blood (inferred from file names), sampled from a patient given nivolumab and ipilimumab in sequence. The receptors were sampled from a human donor with melanoma.

V and J are TRBV29-1 and TRBJ2-2; no reliable D call. The V and J ends lost 5 bases and 4 bases respectively, with 8 bases between them. The CDR3 covers 12 residues. Per germline, CDR1 SQVTM and CDR2 ANQGSEA. The chain's CDR3 is CSVWQSTGELFF. CDR3 nucleotide sequence: TGCAGCGTTTGGCAGTCCACCGGGGAGCTGTTTTTT.

This clone was counted between two and nine times. The V and J genes are TRBV7-9 and TRBJ2-1; 9 bases map to TRBD2. Germline trimming cut 6 bases from V and 5 bases from J; bases unmatched to any gene: 5. Germline lookup yields CDR1 SEHNR and CDR2 FQNEAQ (reference sequence). There are 14 residues in the CDR3. CDR3 in DNA: TGTGCCAGCAGTTTCCGACTAGCGGACAATGAGCAGTTCTTC. This encodes CASSFRLADNEQFF.

The genes are TRBV18 and TRBJ2-2, with D possibly being TRBD1 (5 bases). Germline V lookup: CDR1 KGHSH, CDR2 LQKENI. V was trimmed by 6 bases and J by 1 base, leaving 12 bases between them. This CDR3 region has 15 residues. The CDR3 sequence is CASSPKGVNTGELFF. The CDR3 DNA reads as TGTGCCAGCTCTCCCAAAGGGGTGAACACCGGGGAGCTGTTTTTT.